The rows below give T cell receptor beta chains drawn from one sample of a study of cytomegalovirus exposure and HLA in healthy donors. The assay was immunoSEQ multiplex PCR, and TCRdb's table has in-frame clones only and misses some. The repertoire holds more than 250,000 clones, with approximately 90% as singletons. The sample consisted of PBMCs. The receptors derive from a woman under 40 in good health and CMV-seropositive. Each CDR3 is given with its conserved first and last residue. The D gene is left open where the match is weak. Rows give clone size only sometimes, using once, few, many, or a class for an expanded clone.

clone_size	j_call	d_call	v_call	cdr3_aa	cdr3_nt
.	TRBJ2-7	.	TRBV6-5	CASSRQVRYEQYF	TGTGCCAGCAGCCGACAGGTACGCTACGAGCAGTACTTC
.	TRBJ2-7	.	TRBV6-5	CASNPVDRYEQYF	TGTGCCAGCAATCCCGTCGACCGCTACGAGCAGTACTTC
.	TRBJ2-7	.	TRBV6-5	CASSLAIDYYEQYF	TGTGCCAGCAGTTTGGCGATAGATTACTACGAGCAGTACTTC
few	TRBJ1-6	.	TRBV25-1	CASSEQGYNSPLHF	TGTGCCAGCAGTGAACAGGGATATAATTCACCCCTCCACTTT
.	TRBJ2-7	TRBD1	TRBV6-5	CASSWTGGSYEQYF	TGTGCCAGCAGTTGGACAGGGGGATCCTACGAGCAGTACTTC
.	TRBJ1-2	.	TRBV6-1	CASSELVWGNYGYTF	TGTGCCAGCAGTGAATTAGTTTGGGGGAACTATGGCTACACCTTC
.	TRBJ2-2	.	TRBV5-6	CASSFPGRTGELFF	TGTGCCAGCAGCTTCCCAGGGCGGACCGGGGAGCTGTTTTTT
.	TRBJ1-2	.	TRBV5-4	CASKEDSPNYGYTF	TGTGCCAGCAAAGAGGACAGTCCTAACTATGGCTACACCTTC
.	TRBJ1-1	TRBD1	TRBV28	CASSTAGTVNTEAFF	TGTGCCAGCAGCACTGCCGGGACAGTAAACACTGAAGCTTTCTTT
.	TRBJ1-2	.	TRBV27	CASSLGATTGFGYTF	TGTGCCAGCAGTTTGGGGGCAACCACAGGGTTTGGCTACACCTTC
.	TRBJ2-1	.	TRBV9	CASSPLGGAVYNEQFF	TGTGCCAGCAGCCCGCTGGGTGGGGCTGTATACAATGAGCAGTTCTTC
once	TRBJ1-1	.	TRBV25-1	CASSVSGRNTEAFF	TGTGCCAGCAGTGTCTCGGGAAGGAACACTGAAGCTTTCTTT
few	TRBJ1-2	.	TRBV29-1	CSVESNPYGYTF	TGCAGCGTTGAAAGCAACCCCTATGGCTACACCTTC
.	TRBJ2-1	.	TRBV18	CATSQSSYNEQFF	TGTGCCACCTCGCAGAGCTCCTACAATGAGCAGTTCTTC
.	TRBJ2-3	.	TRBV7-8	CASSSRPVLDTQYF	TGTGCCAGCAGCTCCCGACCAGTCCTTGATACGCAGTATTTT
.	TRBJ1-1	.	TRBV4-1	CASSPRGGANTEAFF	TGCGCCAGCAGCCCGAGGGGGGGCGCGAACACTGAAGCTTTCTTT
.	TRBJ2-1	.	TRBV7-2	CASSLSSNEQFF	TGTGCCAGCAGCTTAAGCAGCAATGAGCAGTTCTTC
.	TRBJ1-3	.	TRBV5-1	CASSLDGGHSGNTIYF	TGCGCCAGCAGCTTGGATGGAGGTCACTCTGGAAACACCATATATTTT
.	TRBJ2-7	.	TRBV28	CASSLLHTEQYF	TGTGCCAGCAGTTTATTACACACCGAGCAGTACTTC
.	TRBJ2-7	.	TRBV9	CASSDGPLGEQYF	TGTGCCAGCAGCGACGGCCCCCTCGGCGAGCAGTACTTC
.	TRBJ2-3	TRBD1	TRBV2	CASRWDRGLGDTQYF	TGTGCCAGCAGGTGGGACAGGGGGCTGGGAGATACGCAGTATTTT
.	TRBJ1-6	.	TRBV5-4	CASSLEPGNSPLHF	TGTGCCAGCAGCTTGGAGCCGGGGAATTCACCCCTCCACTTT
.	TRBJ2-3	.	TRBV19	CASQTGGLGTDTQYF	TGTGCCAGCCAGACAGGCGGGTTGGGCACAGATACGCAGTATTTT
few	TRBJ2-7	.	TRBV14	CASSQGLSYEQYF	TGTGCCAGCAGTCAGGGACTTTCCTACGAGCAGTACTTC
once	TRBJ2-7	.	TRBV14	CASSQGRGGSYEQYF	TGTGCCAGCAGCCAAGGTAGAGGGGGCTCCTACGAGCAGTACTTC
once	TRBJ1-5	.	TRBV7-8	CASSLGSTVGRPQHF	TGTGCCAGCAGCTTAGGATCGACAGTAGGGCGACCCCAGCATTTT
.	TRBJ2-7	.	TRBV7-2	CASSYSRGPYEQYF	TGTGCCAGCAGCTACTCGCGGGGCCCCTACGAGCAGTACTTC
.	TRBJ2-7	.	TRBV7-2	CASSPGLSYEQYF	TGTGCCAGCAGCCCCGGACTCTCCTACGAGCAGTACTTC